This record looks at one T cell receptor (beta chain) sequence and its context. These data originate in a study of blood T cell repertoires in COVID-19. Study-level information: Whether acute or convalescent, the COVID-19 samples came from the United States, Italy and Spain.

The V gene lost 0 bases and the J gene lost 3 bases, with 12 bases spanning the gap. CDR1 and CDR2 (germline): SGHRS, YFSETQ. This CDR3 contains 15 residues. Per the original data handling: Reference gene primer amplification gave estimated nucleated cell counts. Profiling relied on immunoSEQ multiplex PCR, and the TCRdb table lists in-frame clones only, not all of them. The V and J calls and clone size are taken from that table; D and trimming were inferred from the DNA. The table has under 150,000 clones, roughly 81% seen once; the top ten hold roughly 12%. The receptor was isolated from a human donor in a cohort sampled during active COVID-19. The gene calls are TRBV5-1 and TRBJ2-5; D is possibly TRBD2 (5 bases). Sequencing used peripheral blood. CDR3 bases: TGCGCCAGCAGCTTGGTTACTACGGGGAAAGAGACCCAGTACTTC. It specifies CASSLVTTGKETQYF.